The rows below give T cell receptor beta chains drawn from one sample of a study of T-cell memory formation after mild COVID-19. TCRdb recomputed calls from the 5' RACE reads with MiXCR, one row per CDR3 protein. The data show around 340,000 distinct CDR3 sequences, 20% to 25% seen once. The source material was PBMCs or a T cell subset sorted from them (not recorded which). All receptors derive from an adult woman who had mild COVID-19 (a few samples of this study predate the infection). Cell type and time point are not known. CDR3s include the opening cysteine and the closing phenylalanine or tryptophan. Fields, in order: J gene, clone size, V gene, CDR3 protein. Size tells how often a clone was seen (once, few, many) or the class of an expanded clone, and some rows leave it out.

TRBJ2-1,few,TRBV12-3/TRBV12-4,CASTRAGPYNEQFF
TRBJ2-3,.,TRBV5-1,CASSVGQGADTQYF
TRBJ2-1,few,TRBV7-3,CASSLLLAGGPSYNEQFF
TRBJ2-1,.,TRBV6-2/TRBV6-3,CASSYSGLAGGSSYNEQFF
TRBJ2-7,few,TRBV7-2,CASSTGRYYEQYF
TRBJ2-5,.,TRBV24-1,CATSDTGQGTQETQYF
TRBJ2-3,few,TRBV6-6,CASSWGAGAGTDTQYF
TRBJ2-7,.,TRBV20-1,CSARDSGQGDSYEQYF
TRBJ2-1,few,TRBV30,CAADLGRMGLAGYNEQFF
TRBJ1-2,once,TRBV7-2,CASSLAGLRGLGYTF
TRBJ1-1,.,TRBV24-1,CATSLGGNTEAFF
TRBJ2-7,few,TRBV12-3/TRBV12-4,CASSLPTDRGSDWRSYEQYF
TRBJ1-2,.,TRBV7-9,CASSSIRETNGYTF
TRBJ2-4,few,TRBV2,CASSEFKGEWNIQYF
TRBJ1-2,.,TRBV5-1,CASSLEPDYGYTF
TRBJ2-7,.,TRBV3-1,CASSLTTSGYEQYF
TRBJ2-3,few,TRBV7-6,CASSLGGLASDTQYF
TRBJ2-7,few,TRBV7-9,CASSPTAGQENEQYF
TRBJ2-2,few,TRBV7-3,CASSPNRAGTGAGELFF
TRBJ2-2,.,TRBV5-1,CASREPGSGELFF
TRBJ2-5,few,TRBV7-2,CASSLPGTQATQYF
TRBJ2-5,few,TRBV5-1,CASSQTASGRETQYF
TRBJ2-1,few,TRBV7-2,CASSRLTGVVDEQFF
TRBJ1-1,few,TRBV19,CASRGQGGITEAFF
TRBJ1-6,many,TRBV12-3/TRBV12-4,CASSGGQYNSPLHF
TRBJ2-7,.,TRBV5-1,CASSPVGGSPGEQYF
TRBJ2-7,.,TRBV5-1,CASSLDGSSYEQYF
TRBJ1-6,few,TRBV7-9,CASSREGAGRGSPLHF
TRBJ1-2,.,TRBV5-6,CASSPRSNYGYTF
TRBJ2-7,.,TRBV10-3,CATRDRVYEQYF
TRBJ2-1,.,TRBV7-3,CASSPKQGGARDEQFF
TRBJ1-5,.,TRBV20-1,CSASPGQIDQPQHF
TRBJ1-5,.,TRBV19,CASSILGNQPQHF
TRBJ2-7,many,TRBV7-9,CASSLTGTSGRYEQYF
TRBJ2-1,many,TRBV29-1,CSGRGSSYNEQFF
TRBJ1-1,many,TRBV10-3,CAITRDRDNTEAFF
TRBJ2-2,.,TRBV7-9,CASSFLPGAGTGELFF
TRBJ1-2,.,TRBV29-1,CSFGNDRNGGYTF
TRBJ2-3,.,TRBV30,CAWSLGGTDTQYF
TRBJ2-7,.,TRBV27,CASSLLAGPAYEQYF
TRBJ2-1,many,TRBV5-6,CASSLSGPGEQFF
TRBJ2-1,.,TRBV11-2,CASSGRLAISYNEQFF
TRBJ2-2,.,TRBV29-1,CSVRGGTHTGELFF
TRBJ2-1,.,TRBV29-1,CSVGTGGWNEQFF
TRBJ2-4,few,TRBV4-1,CASSPGLAGGLAKNIQYF
TRBJ2-7,few,TRBV4-2,CASSQAQGTASYEQYF
TRBJ2-1,few,TRBV3-1,CASSQLAGVANEQFF
TRBJ2-5,.,TRBV6-1,CASNPGGQETQYF
TRBJ2-7,.,TRBV5-1,CASSFAPSRGGEQYF
TRBJ1-6,few,TRBV7-2,CASSSRGGSSPLHF
TRBJ2-3,.,TRBV4-3,CASSQGTGRDDPDTQYF
TRBJ2-7,few,TRBV4-3,CASSRSQTGVTSYEQYF
TRBJ1-2,few,TRBV6-5,CASSKQAFDYGYTF
TRBJ2-3,.,TRBV7-8,CASSSRDLTDTQYF